These T cell receptor beta chains were read from a single sample in a study of blood T cell repertoires in COVID-19. Clones were sequenced by immunoSEQ multiplex PCR, and TCRdb holds only the in-frame ones, with some missing. The sample carries 400,000 to 450,000 clones, roughly 90% recorded once. The sequencing sample was made of peripheral blood. These receptors all stem from a man between 18 and 35 years old with COVID-19, enrolled during active disease. CDR3s include the opening cysteine and the closing phenylalanine or tryptophan. D genes are given only for firm matches. Some rows have no size entry. The others give once, few or many, or a class for an expanded clone.

size	V	D	J	DNA	CDR3
once	TRBV7-9	.	TRBJ2-7	TGTGCCAGCAGCTTAGACAGAGACGAGCAGTACTTC	CASSLDRDEQYF
.	TRBV27	TRBD1	TRBJ1-5	TGTGCCAGCAGTTTGACAGGGGGATTTAATCAGCCCCAGCATTTT	CASSLTGGFNQPQHF
.	TRBV10-3	TRBD1	TRBJ1-1	TGTGCCATCAGCGAGACAGGGGGGTATAGCACTGAAGCTTTCTTT	CAISETGGYSTEAFF
once	TRBV5-6	TRBD2	TRBJ2-3	TGTGCCAGCAGCTTGGAGGGACTAGCGGGGGTCACTGATACGCAGTATTTT	CASSLEGLAGVTDTQYF
.	TRBV4-1	TRBD1	TRBJ2-1	TGCGCCAGCAGCCGAGCCGGGACAGGGCCTTACAATGAGCAGTTCTTC	CASSRAGTGPYNEQFF
.	TRBV6-5	.	TRBJ1-5	TGTGCCAGCAATGGACAGTATAGCAATCAGCCCCAGCATTTT	CASNGQYSNQPQHF
.	TRBV3-1/TRBV3-2	.	TRBJ2-2	TGTGCCAGCAGCCTTAGGGAGCTGTTTTTT	CASSLRELFF
.	TRBV7-9	TRBD2	TRBJ2-2	TGTGCCAGCAGCGCCGCGGGACTAGCGGGGGCCGGGGAGCTGTTTTTT	CASSAAGLAGAGELFF
.	TRBV30	.	TRBJ1-2	TGTGCCTGGAGCGAAGGCGAAAGGTTGGAGGTTAACTATGGCTACACCTTC	CAWSEGERLEVNYGYTF
.	TRBV6-5	TRBD1	TRBJ2-3	TGTGCCAGCACCCGGAGAGGGACAGGCACAGATACGCAGTATTTT	CASTRRGTGTDTQYF
.	TRBV11-2	.	TRBJ2-1	TGTGCCAGCAGCCCCAATAGCGGCTACAATGAGCAGTTCTTC	CASSPNSGYNEQFF
.	TRBV5-1	.	TRBJ1-2	TGCGCCAGCAGCTTGGATCCAGGGAGGGACTATGGCTACACCTTC	CASSLDPGRDYGYTF
.	TRBV2	.	TRBJ1-1	TGTGCCAGCCGCCCCTCGGTCACTGAAGCTTTCTTT	CASRPSVTEAFF
.	TRBV5-1	.	TRBJ2-7	TGCGCCAGCAGCCCGAGCAGCGGCAACTACGAGCAGTACTTC	CASSPSSGNYEQYF
.	TRBV3-1/TRBV3-2	.	TRBJ2-7	TGTGCCAGCAGCCTCTTTTTGCGGCCCCACGAGCAGTACTTC	CASSLFLRPHEQYF
.	TRBV2	.	TRBJ1-5	TGTGCCAGCAGTGGGAGTAATCAGCCCCAGCATTTT	CASSGSNQPQHF
.	TRBV10-1	TRBD1	TRBJ1-3	TGCGCCAGCAGTATCGGGACAGGGGCGCCGGGCGGAAACACCATATATTTT	CASSIGTGAPGGNTIYF
.	TRBV28	.	TRBJ1-1	TGTGCCAGCACAGGGGACACTGAAGCTTTCTTT	CASTGDTEAFF
.	TRBV27	.	TRBJ2-2	TGTGCCACCAGAGTGGTGACAGGCCTAAACACCGGGGAGCTGTTTTTT	CATRVVTGLNTGELFF
once	TRBV27	.	TRBJ2-1	TGTGCCAGCCGGACCCCAGGGTTCGGCAATGAGCAGTTCTTC	CASRTPGFGNEQFF
.	TRBV11-3	.	TRBJ1-1	TGTGCCAGCAGCTTACAGGGGAACACTGAAGCTTTCTTT	CASSLQGNTEAFF
.	TRBV2	.	TRBJ2-5	TGTGCCAGCAGTGAAGGCTCTAGTCGGGAGACCCAGTACTTC	CASSEGSSRETQYF
.	TRBV7-9	TRBD1	TRBJ1-2	TGTGCCAGCAGCCCCCGGACAGGGGTTAACTATGGCTACACCTTC	CASSPRTGVNYGYTF
.	TRBV18	TRBD2	TRBJ2-1	TGTGCCAGCTCACCCCTCAGCGGGGGGGCCAATGAGCAGTTCTTC	CASSPLSGGANEQFF
.	TRBV3-1/TRBV3-2	.	TRBJ2-5	TGTGCCAGCAGTCCCTCAGGATTAGAGACCCAGTACTTC	CASSPSGLETQYF
.	TRBV7-2	TRBD1	TRBJ1-1	TGTGCCAGCAGCTTAGCTCAGGGGGCCACTGAAGCTTTCTTT	CASSLAQGATEAFF
.	TRBV2	.	TRBJ1-5	TGTGCCAGCAGTGAACAGGGATCCAATCAGCCCCAGCATTTT	CASSEQGSNQPQHF
.	TRBV11-2	.	TRBJ2-7	TGTGCCAGCAGCATCTATACAGGGACCTACGAGCAGTACTTC	CASSIYTGTYEQYF
few	TRBV11-2	.	TRBJ1-1	TGTGCCAGCAGCCGAGACACTGAAGCTTTCTTT	CASSRDTEAFF
.	TRBV7-2	TRBD1	TRBJ1-4	TGTGCCAGCAGCTTAACGACAGGGAATGAAAAACTGTTTTTT	CASSLTTGNEKLFF
.	TRBV24-1	.	TRBJ2-3	TGTGCCACCAGTGACCCAGGGAAGGGAGATACGCAGTATTTT	CATSDPGKGDTQYF
.	TRBV5-6	.	TRBJ2-7	TGTGCCAGCAGCTTGAGGCGAGGGGACACCTACGAGCAGTACTTC	CASSLRRGDTYEQYF
.	TRBV19	TRBD1	TRBJ2-7	TGTGCCAGTAGTGTCGACAGGGCCGAGCAGTACTTC	CASSVDRAEQYF
.	TRBV5-5	TRBD1	TRBJ2-7	TGTGCCAGCAGTACAGGGGTCTACGAGCAGTACTTC	CASSTGVYEQYF
.	TRBV11-2	TRBD2	TRBJ2-7	TGTGCCAGCAGCCCCCGGGGGGAGATCTCCTACGAGCAGTACTTC	CASSPRGEISYEQYF
.	TRBV7-2	.	TRBJ2-3	TGTGCCAGCAGCTTCCCCGCTCAGAGGGTGAAGTATTTT	CASSFPAQRVKYF
.	TRBV4-1	TRBD1	TRBJ2-2	TGCGCCAGCAGCCAAATGTCAGGGGGCCCCGGGGAGCTGTTTTTT	CASSQMSGGPGELFF
.	TRBV7-9	.	TRBJ2-7	TGTGCCAGCAGCCCGAGACAGGTAGAGTTGATCTACGAGCAGTACTTC	CASSPRQVELIYEQYF
.	TRBV2	TRBD1	TRBJ1-2	TGTGCCAGCACCCTTGGAGGGGGCAATGGCTACACCTTC	CASTLGGGNGYTF
.	TRBV19	TRBD1	TRBJ1-3	TGTGCCAGTAGTATTCCCGGGACAGCTTCTGGAAACACCATATATTTT	CASSIPGTASGNTIYF
.	TRBV19	.	TRBJ2-1	TGTGCCAGTAGTCCCCATCGCGGGCAGGCTTCATCCTACAATGAGCAGTTCTTC	CASSPHRGQASSYNEQFF
.	TRBV30	.	TRBJ2-7	TGTGCCTGGAGGGGGACACGCTACGAGCAGTACTTC	CAWRGTRYEQYF
.	TRBV19	TRBD2	TRBJ2-6	TGTGCCAGTACCGGACTAGCGGGAGGTGGCTCTGGGGCCAACGTCCTGACTTTC	CASTGLAGGGSGANVLTF
.	TRBV4-2	TRBD2	TRBJ2-1	TGTGCCAGCAGCCAAGAATACGGGACTAGCGGTCTCAATGAGCAGTTCTTC	CASSQEYGTSGLNEQFF
.	TRBV6-4	TRBD2	TRBJ2-2	TGTGCCAGCAGGACAAGCGGGGGGTACACCGGGGAGCTGTTTTTT	CASRTSGGYTGELFF
.	TRBV29-1	TRBD1	TRBJ2-7	TGCAGCACCGGGACAGGGGATGGCGAGCAGTACTTC	CSTGTGDGEQYF
.	TRBV9	.	TRBJ2-7	TGTGCCAGCAGCCCAGAGCCCGGGATGGAGCAGTACTTC	CASSPEPGMEQYF
once	TRBV6-1	TRBD1	TRBJ1-2	TGTGCCAGCAGTGAAGCGGGACAGGGGGTTGGCTACACCTTC	CASSEAGQGVGYTF
.	TRBV7-3	TRBD2	TRBJ2-3	TGTGCCAGCAGCTTCCTAGCGGGAGGGGCCACAGATACGCAGTATTTT	CASSFLAGGATDTQYF
.	TRBV6-1	.	TRBJ1-2	TGTGCCAGCAGTGAAGCTAAATCAGGGGTAGGCTACACCTTC	CASSEAKSGVGYTF
.	TRBV2	.	TRBJ1-1	TGTGCCAGCAGCGGCGTCCGGGTGAGCACTGAAGCTTTCTTT	CASSGVRVSTEAFF
.	TRBV6-5	.	TRBJ2-1	TGTGCCAGCAGTCAAAGGAGGACGGAGTGGTATGAGCAGTTCTTC	CASSQRRTEWYEQFF
.	TRBV14	TRBD1	TRBJ1-2	TGTGCCAGCAGCCAAGAACCACGGGCACAGGGGTTTAACTTC	CASSQEPRAQGFNF
.	TRBV5-1	.	TRBJ1-5	TGCGCCAGCAGCTTGGATGGAGATCAGCCCCAGCATTTT	CASSLDGDQPQHF
.	TRBV2	.	TRBJ2-7	TGTGCCAGCAGTGGTACTACATACGAGCAGTACTTC	CASSGTTYEQYF
once	TRBV11-2	TRBD2	TRBJ2-1	TGTGCCAGCAGCTTAGCGGGACTAGCGGGTTTAGTTGAGCAGTTCTTC	CASSLAGLAGLVEQFF
.	TRBV23-1	TRBD1	TRBJ1-3	TGCGCCAGCAGTCAATCGGGACAGGGTGATGGAAACACCATATATTTT	CASSQSGQGDGNTIYF